A selection of T cell receptor beta chains follows, all from one sample in a study of blood T cells in healthy people across ages. MiXCR was run by TCRdb on the 5' RACE reads, yielding one entry per CDR3 protein. The sample includes 750,000 to 950,000 distinct CDR3 sequences, under 35% seen only once; the top ten take about 10%. Separately, the same data were catalogued under a study of T cells of mothers and their children.

Specimen: blood. These receptors were collected from a middle-aged woman in good health. CDR3s include the opening cysteine and the closing phenylalanine or tryptophan. D genes are given only for firm matches. Some rows have no size entry. The others give once, few or many, or a class for an expanded clone.

clone size	V gene	J gene	D gene	CDR3 DNA	CDR3 protein
few	TRBV5-1	TRBJ2-5	TRBD1	TGCGCCAGCAGCTTGGAGAGGGGGCTAGTGGAGACCCAGTACTTC	CASSLERGLVETQYF
once	TRBV28	TRBJ2-1	TRBD2	TGTGCCAGCAACCCCCAGGGCGGGAGTGACTACAATGAGCAGTTCTTC	CASNPQGGSDYNEQFF
-	TRBV6-6	TRBJ1-4	-	TGTGCCAGCAGGACGGCTGAAAAACTGTTTTTT	CASRTAEKLFF
-	TRBV2	TRBJ2-7	-	TGTGCCAGCAGTTCCCAGGGCGGCCAAACCTACGAGCAGTACTTC	CASSSQGGQTYEQYF
few	TRBV14	TRBJ2-2	-	TGTGCCAGCAGCCATTCGAGGGACAATCCTAACACCGGGGAGCTGTTTTTT	CASSHSRDNPNTGELFF
-	TRBV20-1	TRBJ2-7	-	TGCAGTGCTAGGTATGAAGGATGGCAGGGGAGGGACGAGCAGTACTTC	CSARYEGWQGRDEQYF
-	TRBV15	TRBJ1-5	-	TGTGCCACCAGCAGAGATAGTCAGTCCCAGCATTTT	CATSRDSQSQHF
few	TRBV12-3/TRBV12-4	TRBJ1-5	-	TGTGCCAGCAGTTCCGGGACACTAAGTAGCAATCAGCCCCAGCATTTT	CASSSGTLSSNQPQHF
-	TRBV29-1	TRBJ2-6	-	TGCAGCGCAACGTCTGGGGCCAACGTCCGGACTTTC	CSATSGANVRTF
few	TRBV28	TRBJ2-5	TRBD1	TGTGCCAGCAGTTGGGGACAGGGGGCACGAGAGACCCAGTACTTC	CASSWGQGARETQYF